These T cell receptor beta chains were read from a single sample in a study of blood T cells in healthy people across ages. TCRdb analysed the 5' RACE reads with MiXCR anew, one entry per CDR3 protein. The top ten hold 7% to 9.5% of the sample, which has some 1.4 million distinct CDR3 sequences, around 42% seen once. Sequencing was performed on blood. The receptors here all came from a woman younger than 30 in good health. CDR3s include the opening cysteine and the closing phenylalanine or tryptophan. Fields, in order: D gene, J gene, V gene, CDR3 length, clone size, CDR3 DNA, CDR3 protein. D genes are given only for firm matches. Not all rows give a size; the values are once, few, many and, for expanded clones, a class.

d_gene: -
j_gene: TRBJ1-5
v_gene: TRBV20-1
len: 12
abundance: -
CDR3nt: TGCAGTGCTGCCGATAGCAATCAGCCCCAGCATTTT
CDR3aa: CSAADSNQPQHF

d_gene: TRBD2
j_gene: TRBJ2-1
v_gene: TRBV6-5
len: 16
abundance: -
CDR3nt: TGTGCCAGCAGTCGCTCGAGACTAGCGGGGCCCAATGAGCAGTTCTTC
CDR3aa: CASSRSRLAGPNEQFF

d_gene: -
j_gene: TRBJ1-1
v_gene: TRBV4-1
len: 13
abundance: -
CDR3nt: TGCGCCAGCAGCCAAGATAGGTCAGGGGAAGCTTTCTTT
CDR3aa: CASSQDRSGEAFF

d_gene: -
j_gene: TRBJ2-3
v_gene: TRBV9
len: 12
abundance: many
CDR3nt: TGTGCCAGCAGCGTAGGTCCAGATACGCAGTATTTT
CDR3aa: CASSVGPDTQYF

d_gene: -
j_gene: TRBJ2-1
v_gene: TRBV30
len: 16
abundance: -
CDR3nt: TGTGCCTGGAGTGTACTACACCGACCGGCCAGTAATGAGCAGTTCTTC
CDR3aa: CAWSVLHRPASNEQFF

d_gene: -
j_gene: TRBJ2-7
v_gene: TRBV15
len: 11
abundance: few
CDR3nt: TGTGCCACCAGCAGAGGGGGAGAACAGTACTTC
CDR3aa: CATSRGGEQYF

d_gene: TRBD1
j_gene: TRBJ1-1
v_gene: TRBV20-1
len: 13
abundance: -
CDR3nt: TGCAGTGGGGGACAGGGGGCCGGTACTGAAGCTTTCTTT
CDR3aa: CSGGQGAGTEAFF

d_gene: -
j_gene: TRBJ2-7
v_gene: TRBV11-2
len: 15
abundance: few
CDR3nt: TGTGCTAGACCCGGGGGAGACCAGATAGCGAACGAGCAGTACTTC
CDR3aa: CARPGGDQIANEQYF

d_gene: TRBD1
j_gene: TRBJ2-1
v_gene: TRBV5-1
len: 15
abundance: once
CDR3nt: TGCGCCAGCAGCCCGGGACAGTCTGCTTACAATGAGCAGTTCTTC
CDR3aa: CASSPGQSAYNEQFF

d_gene: TRBD1
j_gene: TRBJ1-3
v_gene: TRBV7-2
len: 15
abundance: -
CDR3nt: TGTGCCAGCAGCTTTGACAGGGACACTGGAAACACCATATATTTT
CDR3aa: CASSFDRDTGNTIYF

d_gene: -
j_gene: TRBJ2-1
v_gene: TRBV6-1
len: 12
abundance: few
CDR3nt: TGTGCCAGCTCCACCAATTTTTATGAGCAGTTCTTC
CDR3aa: CASSTNFYEQFF

d_gene: -
j_gene: TRBJ1-6
v_gene: TRBV4-1
len: 16
abundance: -
CDR3nt: TGCGCCAGCAGCCAAGAATCGCCAGCCCGCTATTCACCCCTCCACTTT
CDR3aa: CASSQESPARYSPLHF

d_gene: TRBD2
j_gene: TRBJ2-1
v_gene: TRBV27
len: 15
abundance: -
CDR3nt: TGTGCCAGCGGGTGGACCCGAGCGGGAGGGGATGAGCAGTTCTTC
CDR3aa: CASGWTRAGGDEQFF

d_gene: -
j_gene: TRBJ2-7
v_gene: TRBV27
len: 14
abundance: -
CDR3nt: TGTGCCAGCAGCTCATTTGACATCTCCTACGAGCAGTACTTC
CDR3aa: CASSSFDISYEQYF

d_gene: -
j_gene: TRBJ2-3
v_gene: TRBV11-2
len: 15
abundance: -
CDR3nt: TGTGCCAGCAGCTCCGGAGGCGGCCGCACAGATACGCAGTATTTT
CDR3aa: CASSSGGGRTDTQYF

d_gene: -
j_gene: TRBJ1-1
v_gene: TRBV10-3
len: 12
abundance: -
CDR3nt: TGTGCCATCAGAGAGACAGGCCTGGAAGCTTTCTTT
CDR3aa: CAIRETGLEAFF

d_gene: TRBD1
j_gene: TRBJ2-5
v_gene: TRBV30
len: 12
abundance: -
CDR3nt: TGTGCCTGGAACCAGGGGGACCGTGAGCAGTACTTC
CDR3aa: CAWNQGDREQYF

d_gene: -
j_gene: TRBJ1-1
v_gene: TRBV5-1
len: 15
abundance: -
CDR3nt: TGCGCCAGCAGCTTGGTCGGGTCGCTGAACACTGAAGCTTTCTTT
CDR3aa: CASSLVGSLNTEAFF

d_gene: -
j_gene: TRBJ2-1
v_gene: TRBV11-2
len: 13
abundance: -
CDR3nt: TGTGCCAGCACCCTCGCTTTCCTAGAGGAGCAGTTCTTC
CDR3aa: CASTLAFLEEQFF

d_gene: TRBD1
j_gene: TRBJ1-1
v_gene: TRBV20-1
len: 14
abundance: -
CDR3nt: TGCAGTGCTACCCGACAGGGGGCAAACACTGAAGCTTTCTTT
CDR3aa: CSATRQGANTEAFF

d_gene: -
j_gene: TRBJ2-7
v_gene: TRBV7-2
len: 15
abundance: -
CDR3nt: TGTGCCAGCAGCCCGGTCCTAACCAGCTCCTACGAGCAGTACTTC
CDR3aa: CASSPVLTSSYEQYF

d_gene: -
j_gene: TRBJ2-1
v_gene: TRBV4-2
len: 15
abundance: -
CDR3nt: TGTGCCAGCAGCCAAGATTGGGGGGAAGACAATGAGCAGTTCTTC
CDR3aa: CASSQDWGEDNEQFF

d_gene: TRBD2
j_gene: TRBJ2-3
v_gene: TRBV9
len: 14
abundance: -
CDR3nt: TGTGCCACCACTACTGGGGGAGGGCGAGATACGCAGTATTTT
CDR3aa: CATTTGGGRDTQYF

d_gene: -
j_gene: TRBJ2-5
v_gene: TRBV7-9
len: 15
abundance: -
CDR3nt: TGTGCCAGCAGACACCGGGCCGCGGGTGGAGAGACCCAGTACTTC
CDR3aa: CASRHRAAGGETQYF

d_gene: -
j_gene: TRBJ2-2
v_gene: TRBV5-6
len: 17
abundance: -
CDR3nt: TGTGCCAGCAGCTACTTGGGTTGGGCAGAAAGGACCGGGGAGCTGTTTTTT
CDR3aa: CASSYLGWAERTGELFF

d_gene: -
j_gene: TRBJ1-1
v_gene: TRBV24-1
len: 13
abundance: -
CDR3nt: TGTGCCACCAGTGATTCGACGGGTACTGAAGCTTTCTTT
CDR3aa: CATSDSTGTEAFF

d_gene: -
j_gene: TRBJ2-5
v_gene: TRBV12-3/TRBV12-4
len: 12
abundance: few
CDR3nt: TGTGCCAGCAGTTTCGAGGCAGAGACCCAGTACTTC
CDR3aa: CASSFEAETQYF

d_gene: -
j_gene: TRBJ1-5
v_gene: TRBV3-1
len: 14
abundance: -
CDR3nt: TGTGCCAGCAGCCCCGGCGGGTATAGTCAGCCCCAGCATTTT
CDR3aa: CASSPGGYSQPQHF

d_gene: TRBD1
j_gene: TRBJ1-6
v_gene: TRBV27
len: 15
abundance: few
CDR3nt: TGTGCCAGCAGTTATGGTGACAGGGTTAATTCACCCCTCCACTTT
CDR3aa: CASSYGDRVNSPLHF

d_gene: TRBD2
j_gene: TRBJ2-1
v_gene: TRBV5-1
len: 12
abundance: -
CDR3nt: TGCGCCAGCACCCCGGGGGGAGAGACCCAGTTCTTC
CDR3aa: CASTPGGETQFF

d_gene: TRBD2
j_gene: TRBJ2-3
v_gene: TRBV25-1
len: 19
abundance: few
CDR3nt: TGTGCCAGCAGTGAATGGCCGCGGGGGGCAGGACTTTTCACAGATACGCAGTATTTT
CDR3aa: CASSEWPRGAGLFTDTQYF

d_gene: TRBD2
j_gene: TRBJ2-3
v_gene: TRBV20-1
len: 17
abundance: -
CDR3nt: TGCAGTGCTGCGGGACTAATGGGGGAGGGAAGCACAGATACGCAGTATTTT
CDR3aa: CSAAGLMGEGSTDTQYF